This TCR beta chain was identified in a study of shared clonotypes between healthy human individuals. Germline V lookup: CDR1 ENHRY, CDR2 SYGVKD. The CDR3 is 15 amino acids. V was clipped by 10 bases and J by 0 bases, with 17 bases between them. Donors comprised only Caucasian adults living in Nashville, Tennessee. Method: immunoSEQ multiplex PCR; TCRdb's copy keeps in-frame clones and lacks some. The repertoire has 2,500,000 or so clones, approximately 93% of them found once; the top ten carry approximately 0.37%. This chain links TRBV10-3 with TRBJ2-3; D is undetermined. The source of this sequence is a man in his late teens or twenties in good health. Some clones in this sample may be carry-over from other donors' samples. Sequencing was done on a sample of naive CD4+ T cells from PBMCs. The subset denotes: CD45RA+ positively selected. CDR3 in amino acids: CATQSQSPSTDTQYF. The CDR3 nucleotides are TGTGCCACCCAAAGCCAGTCTCCTAGCACAGATACGCAGTATTTT.